A single TCR beta chain is shown here with its context. The antigen is unknown. The sample is drawn from a study of shared clonotypes between healthy human individuals. The CDR3 has 13 amino acids. Germline values: CDR1 KGHSH, CDR2 LQKENI. With 5 bases removed from V and 2 bases from J, the gap between germline ends came to 10 bases. This table comes from immunoSEQ multiplex PCR, and its TCRdb copy is limited to in-frame clones, with some not included. This table holds roughly 2.5 million clones, around nine tenths found once. Study outcomes and limitations: Clonotype sharing among donors was expected to depend on sequencing depth.

The clonotype originates from a man aged 18 to 30 in good health. The chain carries TRBV18 and TRBJ2-7, with D perhaps TRBD1 (6 bases). The source material was naive CD4+ T cells sorted from blood. Subset given: CD45RA+ positively selected. The CDR3 DNA follows: TGTGCCAGCTCAGGGACAACCACCTACGAGCAGTACTTC. It specifies CASSGTTTYEQYF.